This T cell receptor beta chain came from a study of CD8 T cells in ankylosing spondylitis. The study's findings and limits: Previous work reported some of these motif variants in the synovial fluid and blood of reactive arthritis. Matched ankylosing spondylitis synovial fluid reportedly contained a significantly enriched population of disease-linked clones. Disease-associated clones were CD8+ and fairly uncommon in peripheral blood. Apparently characteristic of ankylosing spondylitis blood was a TCR beta motif (under ten highly homologous variants).

The V and J ends lost 5 bases and 6 bases, in that order; junction bases with no gene match: 10. CDR3 length equals 14 residues. In germline, CDR1 is SGHRS, CDR2 YFSETQ. Each TCR beta library was made by quantitative 5'-RACE that incorporated molecular barcodes. TCRdb re-analysed the 5' RACE reads in MiXCR, keeping a single row per CDR3 protein. The sample carries a few hundred thousand distinct CDR3 sequences, about 20% recorded once. Many counts were recorded for this clonotype. Its antigen is not known. The sequence was collected from a male donor with ankylosing spondylitis. The sequencing input was blood, either unsorted or a sorted T cell fraction (not recorded which). The chain carries TRBV5-1 and TRBJ2-7; 8 nucleotides match TRBD2. The CDR3 reads CASRVEGLEGEQYF. The CDR3 DNA reads as TGCGCCAGCAGGGTTGAGGGACTAGAGGGCGAGCAGTACTTC.